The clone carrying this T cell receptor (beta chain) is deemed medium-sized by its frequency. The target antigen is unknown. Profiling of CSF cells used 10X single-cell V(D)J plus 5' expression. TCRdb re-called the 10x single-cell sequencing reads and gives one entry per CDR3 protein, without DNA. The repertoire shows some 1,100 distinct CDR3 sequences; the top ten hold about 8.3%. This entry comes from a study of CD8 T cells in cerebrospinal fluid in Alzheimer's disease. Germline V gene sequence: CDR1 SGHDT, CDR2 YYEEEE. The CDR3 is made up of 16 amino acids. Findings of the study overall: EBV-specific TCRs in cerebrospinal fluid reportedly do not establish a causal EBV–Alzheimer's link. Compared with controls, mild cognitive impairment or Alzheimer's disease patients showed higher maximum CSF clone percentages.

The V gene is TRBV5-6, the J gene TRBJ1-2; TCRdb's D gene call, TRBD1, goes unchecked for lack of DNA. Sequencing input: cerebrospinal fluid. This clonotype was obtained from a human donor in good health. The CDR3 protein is CASSLRDRPPYYGYTF.